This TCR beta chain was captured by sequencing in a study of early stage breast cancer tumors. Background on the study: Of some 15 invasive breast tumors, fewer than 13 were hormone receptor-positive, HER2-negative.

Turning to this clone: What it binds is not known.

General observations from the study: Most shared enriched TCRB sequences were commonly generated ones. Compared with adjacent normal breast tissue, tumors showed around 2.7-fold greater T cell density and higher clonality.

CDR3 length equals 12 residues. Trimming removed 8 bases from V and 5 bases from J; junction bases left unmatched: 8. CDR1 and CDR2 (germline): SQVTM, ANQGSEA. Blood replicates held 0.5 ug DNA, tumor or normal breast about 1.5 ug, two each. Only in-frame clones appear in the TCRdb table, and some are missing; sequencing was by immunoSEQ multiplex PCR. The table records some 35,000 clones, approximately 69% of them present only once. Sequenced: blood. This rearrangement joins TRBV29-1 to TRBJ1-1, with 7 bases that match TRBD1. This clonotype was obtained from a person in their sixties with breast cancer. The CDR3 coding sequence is TGCAGCACGAGACAGGGTGAAACTGAAGCTTTCTTT. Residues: CSTRQGETEAFF. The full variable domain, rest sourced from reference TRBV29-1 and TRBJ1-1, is SAVISQKPSRDICQRGTSLTIQCQVDSQVTMMFWYRQQPGQSLTLIATANQGSEATYESGFVIDKFPISRPNLTFSTLTVSNMSPEDSSIYLCSTRQGETEAFFGQGTRLTVV.